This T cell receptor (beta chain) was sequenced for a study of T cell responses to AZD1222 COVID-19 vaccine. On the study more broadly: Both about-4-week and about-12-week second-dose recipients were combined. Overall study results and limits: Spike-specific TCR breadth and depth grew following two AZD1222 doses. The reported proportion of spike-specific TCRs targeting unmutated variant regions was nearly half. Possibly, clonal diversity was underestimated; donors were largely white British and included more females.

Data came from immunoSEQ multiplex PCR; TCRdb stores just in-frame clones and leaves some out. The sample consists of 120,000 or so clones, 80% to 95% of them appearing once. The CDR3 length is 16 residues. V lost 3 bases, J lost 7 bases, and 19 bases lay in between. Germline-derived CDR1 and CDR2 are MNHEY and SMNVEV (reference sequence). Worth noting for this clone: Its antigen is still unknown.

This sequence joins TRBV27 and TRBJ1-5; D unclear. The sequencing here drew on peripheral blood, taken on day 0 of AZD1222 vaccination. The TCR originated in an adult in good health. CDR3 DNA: TGTGCCAGCAGTTTCTCTCGGGTCTCGGGTCACCAGCCCCAGCATTTT. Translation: CASSFSRVSGHQPQHF.